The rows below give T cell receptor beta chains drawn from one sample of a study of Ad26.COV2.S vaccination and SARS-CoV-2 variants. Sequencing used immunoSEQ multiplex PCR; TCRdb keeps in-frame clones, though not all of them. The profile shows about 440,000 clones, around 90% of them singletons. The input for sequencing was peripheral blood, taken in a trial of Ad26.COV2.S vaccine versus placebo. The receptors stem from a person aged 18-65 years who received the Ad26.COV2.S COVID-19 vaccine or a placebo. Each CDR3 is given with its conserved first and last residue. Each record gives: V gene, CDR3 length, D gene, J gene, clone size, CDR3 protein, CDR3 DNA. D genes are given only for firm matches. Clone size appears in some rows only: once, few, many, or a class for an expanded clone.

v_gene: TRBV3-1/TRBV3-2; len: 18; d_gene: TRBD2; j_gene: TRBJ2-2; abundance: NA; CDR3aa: CASSDEGTSGRDAGELFF; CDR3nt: TGTGCCAGCAGCGACGAAGGGACTAGCGGGAGGGATGCCGGGGAGCTGTTTTTT
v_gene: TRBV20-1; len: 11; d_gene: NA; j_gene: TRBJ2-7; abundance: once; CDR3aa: CSASLEGMQYF; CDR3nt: TGCAGTGCTAGCCTGGAAGGGATGCAGTACTTC
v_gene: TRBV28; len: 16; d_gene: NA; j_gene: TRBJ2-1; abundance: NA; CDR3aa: CASSLLAGLITNEQFF; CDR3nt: TGTGCCAGCAGTTTGTTGGCGGGATTGATTACGAATGAGCAGTTCTTC
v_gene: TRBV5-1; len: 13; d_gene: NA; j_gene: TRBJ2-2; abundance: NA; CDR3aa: CASTKGGTGELFF; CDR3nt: TGCGCCAGCACCAAGGGGGGCACCGGGGAGCTGTTTTTT
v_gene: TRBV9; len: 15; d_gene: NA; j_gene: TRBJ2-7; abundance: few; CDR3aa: CASSVMGDSQYEQYF; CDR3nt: TGTGCCAGCAGCGTGATGGGGGATAGCCAGTACGAGCAGTACTTC
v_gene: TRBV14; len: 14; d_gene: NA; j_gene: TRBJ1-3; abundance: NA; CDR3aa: CASSRRGAGNTIYF; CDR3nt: TGTGCCAGCAGCCGCCGGGGGGCTGGAAACACCATATATTTT
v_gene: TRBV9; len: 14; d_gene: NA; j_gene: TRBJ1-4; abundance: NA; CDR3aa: CASSMGATNEKLFF; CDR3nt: TGTGCCAGCAGCATGGGTGCAACTAATGAAAAACTGTTTTTT
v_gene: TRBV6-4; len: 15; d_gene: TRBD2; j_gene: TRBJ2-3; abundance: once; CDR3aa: CASTRASGRADTQYF; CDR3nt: TGTGCCAGCACCAGGGCTAGCGGGAGGGCAGATACGCAGTATTTT
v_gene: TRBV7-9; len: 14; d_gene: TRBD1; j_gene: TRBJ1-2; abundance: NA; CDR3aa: CASSFTGTGYGYTF; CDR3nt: TGTGCCAGCAGTTTTACCGGGACAGGGTATGGCTACACCTTC
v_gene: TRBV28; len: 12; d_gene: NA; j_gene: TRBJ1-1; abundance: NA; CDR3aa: CASRTEGTEAFF; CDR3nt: TGTGCCAGCAGGACAGAGGGCACTGAAGCTTTCTTT
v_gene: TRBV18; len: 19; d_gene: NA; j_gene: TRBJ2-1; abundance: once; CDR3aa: CASSPTGQAASSSYNEQFF; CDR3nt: TGTGCCAGCTCACCAACTGGACAAGCGGCATCGAGCTCCTACAATGAGCAGTTCTTC
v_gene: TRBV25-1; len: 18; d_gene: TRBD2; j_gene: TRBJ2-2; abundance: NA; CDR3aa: CASRGRSRLAGVTGELFF; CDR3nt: TGTGCCAGCCGAGGTAGGAGCAGACTAGCGGGAGTCACCGGGGAGCTGTTTTTT
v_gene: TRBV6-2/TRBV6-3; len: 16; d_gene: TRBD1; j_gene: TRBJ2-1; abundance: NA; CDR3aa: CASSYSGGQGTNEQFF; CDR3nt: TGTGCCAGCAGTTACTCGGGGGGACAGGGGACGAATGAGCAGTTCTTC
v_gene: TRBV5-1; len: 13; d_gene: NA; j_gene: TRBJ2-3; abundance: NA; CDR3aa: CASSLRLTDTQYF; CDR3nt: TGCGCCAGCAGCTTAAGACTGACAGATACGCAGTATTTT
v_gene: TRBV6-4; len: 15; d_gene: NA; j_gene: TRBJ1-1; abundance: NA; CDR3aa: CASSDTTQTNTEAFF; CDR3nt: TGTGCCAGCAGTGACACAACTCAGACGAACACTGAAGCTTTCTTT
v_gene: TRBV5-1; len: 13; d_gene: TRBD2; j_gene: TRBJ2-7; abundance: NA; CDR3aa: CASSLGEGYEQYF; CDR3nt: TGCGCCAGCAGCTTGGGGGAGGGCTACGAGCAGTACTTC
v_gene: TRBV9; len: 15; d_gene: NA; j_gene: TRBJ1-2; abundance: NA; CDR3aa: CASSGTSGPNYGYTF; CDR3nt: TGTGCCAGCAGCGGAACCTCAGGTCCTAACTATGGCTACACCTTC
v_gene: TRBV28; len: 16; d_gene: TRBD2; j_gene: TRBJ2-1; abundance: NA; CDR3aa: CASSFISGRTYNEQFF; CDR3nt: TGTGCCAGCAGTTTCATTAGCGGGAGGACCTACAATGAGCAGTTCTTC
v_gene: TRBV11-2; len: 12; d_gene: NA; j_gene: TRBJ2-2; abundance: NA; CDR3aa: CASQGLGGELFF; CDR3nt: TGTGCCAGCCAAGGGCTAGGCGGGGAGCTGTTTTTT
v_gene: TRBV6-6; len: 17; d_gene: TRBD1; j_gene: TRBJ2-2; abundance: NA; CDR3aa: CASSPGQGAKGTGELFF; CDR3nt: TGTGCCAGCAGTCCGGGGCAGGGGGCAAAAGGCACCGGGGAGCTGTTTTTT
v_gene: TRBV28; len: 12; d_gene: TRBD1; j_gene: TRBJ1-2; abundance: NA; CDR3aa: CASLGQNYGYTF; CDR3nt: TGTGCCAGTTTGGGACAGAACTATGGCTACACCTTC
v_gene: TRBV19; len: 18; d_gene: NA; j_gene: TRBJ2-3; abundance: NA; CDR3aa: CASSSPGSRGLGGDTQYF; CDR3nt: TGTGCCAGTAGTTCCCCCGGGAGTAGAGGACTCGGAGGAGATACGCAGTATTTT
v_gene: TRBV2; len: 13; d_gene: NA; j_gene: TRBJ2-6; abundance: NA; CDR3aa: CASSEESPNVLTF; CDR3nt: TGTGCCAGCAGTGAGGAATCCCCCAACGTCCTGACTTTC
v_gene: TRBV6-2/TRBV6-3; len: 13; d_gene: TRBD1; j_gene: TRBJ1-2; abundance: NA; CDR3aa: CASSMGQRNGYTF; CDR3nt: TGTGCCAGCAGTATGGGACAGAGGAATGGCTACACCTTC
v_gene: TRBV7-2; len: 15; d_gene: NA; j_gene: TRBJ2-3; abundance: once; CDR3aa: CASSFRGVGTDTQYF; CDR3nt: TGTGCCAGCAGCTTCAGGGGTGTTGGCACAGATACGCAGTATTTT
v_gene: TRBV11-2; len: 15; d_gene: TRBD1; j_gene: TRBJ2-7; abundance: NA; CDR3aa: CASSSIRTGGREQYF; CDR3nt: TGTGCCAGCAGCTCGATACGGACAGGGGGCCGGGAGCAGTACTTC
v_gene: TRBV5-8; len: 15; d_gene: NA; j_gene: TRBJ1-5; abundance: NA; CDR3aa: CASSLGGAGNQPQHF; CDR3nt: TGTGCCAGCAGCTTGGGGGGTGCAGGCAATCAGCCCCAGCATTTT
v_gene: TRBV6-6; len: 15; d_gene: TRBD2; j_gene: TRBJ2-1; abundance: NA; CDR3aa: CASSYPGLAGNEQFF; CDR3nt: TGTGCCAGCAGTTACCCCGGACTAGCGGGGAATGAGCAGTTCTTC
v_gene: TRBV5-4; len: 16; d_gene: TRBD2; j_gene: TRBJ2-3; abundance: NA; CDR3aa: CASSLRIAGGTDTQYF; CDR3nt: TGTGCCAGCAGCTTGAGGATAGCGGGAGGAACAGATACGCAGTATTTT
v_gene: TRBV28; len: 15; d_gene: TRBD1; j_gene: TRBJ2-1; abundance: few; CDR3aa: CASRRHRGEYNEQFF; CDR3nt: TGTGCCAGCAGACGACACAGGGGAGAATACAATGAGCAGTTCTTC
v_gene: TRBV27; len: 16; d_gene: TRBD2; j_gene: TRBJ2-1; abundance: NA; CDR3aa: CASSLMVAGVSNEQFF; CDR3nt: TGTGCCAGCAGTTTAATGGTAGCGGGAGTGTCCAATGAGCAGTTCTTC
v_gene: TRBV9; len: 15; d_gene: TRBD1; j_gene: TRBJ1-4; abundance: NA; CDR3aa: CASSSYGTGGEKLFF; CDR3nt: TGTGCCAGCAGCTCGTACGGGACAGGGGGTGAAAAACTGTTTTTT
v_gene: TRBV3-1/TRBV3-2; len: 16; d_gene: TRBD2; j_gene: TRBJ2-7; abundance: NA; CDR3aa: CASSQGLAGVNREQYF; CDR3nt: TGTGCCAGCAGCCAGGGCCTAGCGGGAGTAAATCGCGAGCAGTACTTC
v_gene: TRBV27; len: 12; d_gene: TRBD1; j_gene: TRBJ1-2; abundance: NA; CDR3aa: CASSDYRGGYTF; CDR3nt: TGTGCCAGCAGTGACTACAGGGGTGGCTACACCTTC
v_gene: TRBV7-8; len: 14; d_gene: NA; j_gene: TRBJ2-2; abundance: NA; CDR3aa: CASSPRQVFGELFF; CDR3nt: TGTGCCAGCAGCCCTCGACAGGTATTCGGGGAGCTGTTTTTT